Following are 32 T cell receptor beta chains from one sample sequenced in a study of CD8 T cells in Susac syndrome. A quantity of roughly 0.5 to 1 ug RNA underwent reverse transcription using random hexamers. MiXCR, applied by TCRdb to the immunoSEQ multiplex PCR reads, yields one record per CDR3 protein. The table lists a few hundred thousand distinct CDR3 sequences, 85% of them singletons. The sample was CD8+ T cells from PBMCs. The receptors derive from a human donor with multiple sclerosis.

This chain connects TRBV11-2 to TRBJ2-3, with 10 bases fitting TRBD2. CDR1 and CDR2 (germline): SGHAT, FQNNGV. The CDR3 loop spans 19 amino acids. V was clipped by 0 bases and J by 0 bases; unmatched bases: 9. The DNA for the CDR3 is TGTGCCAGCAGCTTAGATCTTGCTAGCGGGAGAGCTAGCACAGATACGCAGTATTTT. Translation gives CASSLDLASGRASTDTQYF.

The CDR3 DNA reads as TGTGCCAGCAGTTTATTGAGCGGGAGGCCGAGCTCCTACGAGCAGTACTTC. This encodes CASSLLSGRPSSYEQYF. The V gene is TRBV28, the J gene TRBJ2-7; 9 bases agree with TRBD2. The germline V gene encodes CDR1 MDHEN and CDR2 SYDVKM. V was clipped by 1 base and J by 0 bases; unmatched bases: 7. This CDR3 has 17 residues.

The rearrangement joins TRBV7-8 to TRBJ1-2; D ambiguous. In germline, CDR1 is SGHVS, CDR2 FQNEAQ. Trimming left V 1 base short and J 4 bases short, with 7 bases between. This CDR3 is built from 13 residues. CDR3 protein: CASSLGFSYGYTF. The DNA of the CDR3 is TGTGCCAGCAGCTTAGGTTTTAGCTATGGCTACACCTTC. The full variable domain, rest sourced from reference TRBV7-8 and TRBJ1-2, is GAGVSQSPRYKVAKRGQDVALRCDPISGHVSLFWYQQALGQGPEFLTYFQNEAQLDKSGLPSDRFFAERPEGSVSTLKIQRTQQEDSAVYLCASSLGFSYGYTFGSGTRLTVV.

The genes are TRBV27 and TRBJ2-2; TRBD2 agrees at 12 bases. Trimming removed 6 bases from V and 4 bases from J; junction bases left unmatched: 12. Germline CDR1 MNHEY, CDR2 SMNVEV (reference sequence). The CDR3 runs to 18 residues. In DNA form, the CDR3 reads TGTGCCAGCAGACTACTAGCGGGAGGTCCCCCGAGCACCGGGGAGCTGTTTTTT. Its translation: CASRLLAGGPPSTGELFF.

The V call is TRBV7-2, the J call TRBJ2-7; 9 nucleotides agree with TRBD2. J gave up 5 bases and V 2 bases, and 7 bases lay outside the gene matches. The CDR3 covers 15 residues. Germline CDR1 SGHTA, CDR2 FQGNSA. The CDR3 loop is CASSLLAGLLNEQYF. CDR3 DNA: TGTGCCAGCAGCTTACTAGCGGGACTACTCAACGAGCAGTACTTC. Supplemented by reference TRBV7-2 and TRBJ2-7, the full variable domain reads GAGVSQSPSNKVTEKGKDVELRCDPISGHTALYWYRQSLGQGLEFLIYFQGNSAPDKSGLPSDRFSAERTGGSVSTLTIQRTQQEDSAVYLCASSLLAGLLNEQYFGPGTRLTVT.

This rearrangement joins TRBV9 to TRBJ2-7; TRBD2 agrees at 8 bases. The CDR3 sequence is 14 residues long. The V segment lost 0 bases and the J segment 2 bases; nucleotides outside the gene matches: 1. Germline lookup yields CDR1 SGDLS and CDR2 YYNGEE. DNA for the CDR3: TGTGCCAGCAGCGTAGCAGCGGGAGCCTACGAGCAGTACTTC. The encoded protein is CASSVAAGAYEQYF.

V and J are TRBV12-3 or TRBV12-4 and TRBJ2-1, with TRBD2 matching 7 bases. The CDR3 contains 14 residues. V was pared by 4 bases and J by 3 bases, with 3 bases of the junction left unmatched. DNA for the CDR3: TGTGCCAGCAGTTGGGCTAGCGGCTACAATGAGCAGTTCTTC. This sequence encodes CASSWASGYNEQFF.

The gene calls are TRBV6-2 or TRBV6-3 and TRBJ2-1; 7 nucleotides align to TRBD2. J gave up 6 bases and V 5 bases, and 4 bases lay outside the gene matches. Looked up from germline, CDR1 is MNHEY and CDR2 is SVGEGT. CDR3 length: 13 amino acids. CDR3 in DNA: TGTGCCAGCAGTCCCTGGGGGGGCAATGAGCAGTTCTTC. Amino acid sequence: CASSPWGGNEQFF.

The chain couples TRBV6-5 to TRBJ1-5, with 7 bases that match TRBD1. The germline CDR1 and CDR2 sequences are MNHEY and SVGAGI. The CDR3 runs to 17 residues. V lost 1 base to trimming and J lost 0 bases; unmatched junction nucleotides: 6. This chain's CDR3 is CASSYWGQRYSNQPQHF. For the CDR3, the DNA is TGTGCCAGCAGTTACTGGGGACAGCGCTATAGCAATCAGCCCCAGCATTTT.

The genes are TRBV6-5 and TRBJ2-1, with D possibly TRBD2 on 5 matching bases. V was trimmed by 2 bases and J by 9 bases, leaving 14 bases between them. Germline V gives CDR1 MNHEY, CDR2 SVGAGI. CDR3 length: 14 residues. CDR3 in DNA: TGTGCCAGCAGTTACGCAGCTAGCTGGGGTGAGCAGTTCTTC. This gives the protein CASSYAASWGEQFF.

In its sample, this clonotype was seen once. J is TRBJ2-1 and V is TRBV30, with TRBD1 identical over 7 bases. The CDR3 runs to 15 residues. Germline V lookup: CDR1 GTSNPN, CDR2 SVGIG (reference sequence). V shed 2 bases and J 6 bases; nucleotides not matched to a gene: 10. The CDR3 sequence is CAWSPGTDLANEQFF. Written as DNA, the CDR3 is TGTGCCTGGAGTCCAGGGACAGACCTAGCCAATGAGCAGTTCTTC.

The V gene is TRBV20-1, the J gene TRBJ2-7; D ambiguous. CDR3 length: 13 amino acids. Trimming cost V 5 bases and J 0 bases, with 11 bases left between them. CDR1 and CDR2 from the germline V gene are DFQATT and SNEGSKA (reference sequence). In DNA, the CDR3 is TGCAGTGCTGAACACTATTTCTCCTACGAGCAGTACTTC. This encodes CSAEHYFSYEQYF.

CDR3 amino acids: CASSLRPDQPQHF. CDR3 nucleotides: TGTGCCAGCAGCCTACGCCCGGATCAGCCCCAGCATTTT. The rearrangement uses TRBV7-3 and TRBJ1-5; D gene ambiguous. Germline V lookup: CDR1 SGHTA, CDR2 FQGTGA. The CDR3 spans 13 residues. The V gene lost 5 bases and the J gene lost 5 bases, with 10 bases spanning the gap.

V and J are TRBV5-1 and TRBJ2-7; 9 bases are shared with TRBD2. V lost 2 bases to trimming and J lost 4 bases; unmatched junction nucleotides: 10. The germline gives CDR1 SGHRS, CDR2 YFSETQ. There are 16 residues in the CDR3. The CDR3 nucleotides read TGCGCCAGCAGCTTCCTGACTAGCGGACTCCAATACGAGCAGTACTTC. Translating gives CASSFLTSGLQYEQYF.

This rearrangement joins TRBV20-1 to TRBJ2-7; 8 bases map to TRBD2. V lost 8 bases, J lost 0 bases, and 6 bases stayed unmatched. Germline loops: CDR1 DFQATT, CDR2 SNEGSKA (reference sequence). The CDR3 covers 13 residues. CDR3 sequence reads: CSTISGSSYEQYF. The CDR3, as DNA: TGCAGTACTATAAGCGGGAGCTCCTACGAGCAGTACTTC.

A note on this clonotype: At one boundary the junction diverges from the germline segment, which might be a read error. V gene TRBV19 combines with J gene TRBJ2-7, with D uncertain. The CDR3 runs 15 residues. CDR1 and CDR2 from the germline V gene are LNHDA and SQIVND (reference sequence). The CDR3 is CASSIRADLAYERYF. For the CDR3, the DNA is TGTGCCAGTAGTATTCGGGCAGACCTTGCCTACGAGCGGTACTTC. Full variable domain (outside the CDR3, taken from reference TRBV19 and TRBJ2-7): DGGITQSPKYLFRKEGQNVTLSCEQNLNHDAMYWYRQDPGQGLRLIYYSQIVNDFQKGDIAEGYSVSREKKESFPLTVTSAQKNPTAFYLCASSIRADLAYERYFGPGTRLTVT.

This clonotype was observed a handful of times. V and J are TRBV7-2 and TRBJ2-1, with 8 bases fitting TRBD2. The CDR3 extends over 14 amino acids. Germline CDR1 is SGHTA and CDR2 is FQGNSA. V lost 5 bases, J lost 8 bases, and 8 bases stayed unmatched. The CDR3: CASSLPGLGYEQFF. The DNA of the CDR3 is TGTGCCAGCAGCCTTCCGGGACTAGGCTATGAGCAGTTCTTC.

The genes are TRBV4-3 and TRBJ2-7; tentative D call: TRBD2 (5 bases). Between the trimmed V and J ends, which lost 2 bases and 0 bases, there was a span of 11 bases. Germline assignment: CDR1 LGHNA and CDR2 YSLEER. The CDR3 is made up of 15 amino acids. For the CDR3, the DNA is TGCGCCAGCAGCCAATCAAGCGGTAGCTCCTACGAGCAGTACTTC. Its translation: CASSQSSGSSYEQYF.

This clonotype was seen once. The chain uses TRBV9 and TRBJ1-2, with 8 bases matching TRBD1. In germline, CDR1 is SGDLS, CDR2 YYNGEE. The junction had 6 bases not matched to a gene; V was cut back by 2 bases and J by 6 bases. The CDR3 is made up of 14 amino acids. The CDR3: CASSVGQGRDGYTF. Written as DNA, the CDR3 is TGTGCCAGCAGCGTCGGACAGGGTAGGGATGGCTACACCTTC.

CDR3 nucleotides: TGCAGCGTCACGGGGAACAATGAGCAGTTCTTC. Protein: CSVTGNNEQFF. The chain recombines TRBV29-1 with TRBJ2-1; possible D gene TRBD2, 5 bases. Per germline, CDR1 SQVTM and CDR2 ANQGSEA. Trimming took off 6 bases at V and 5 bases at J, with 8 bases between the two ends. The CDR3 runs 11 residues.

The CDR3 region has the DNA TGTGCCAGCTCTAGACTAGCGGGACTAACAGATACGCAGTATTTT. Residues: CASSRLAGLTDTQYF. The V call is TRBV6-5, the J call TRBJ2-3, with 11 bases matching TRBD2. The CDR3 covers 15 residues. Germline V gene data show CDR1 as MNHEY and CDR2 as SVGAGI. The ends lost 8 bases at V and 3 bases at J; junction bases unmatched: 7.

In this sample, this clonotype turned up once. The chain uses TRBV20-1 and TRBJ2-2; 13 bases align to TRBD2. Germline assignment: CDR1 DFQATT and CDR2 SNEGSKA (reference sequence). The V segment lost 5 bases and the J segment 7 bases; nucleotides outside the gene matches: 13. The CDR3 is made up of 17 amino acids. The DNA of the CDR3 is TGCAGTGCTTTCCTCGGACTAGCGGGAGCTTCGGGCGGGGAGCTGTTTTTT. Its protein product is CSAFLGLAGASGGELFF.

The chain recombines TRBV28 with TRBJ1-1, with D unresolved. CDR3 length: 14 amino acids. The ends were cut back, 1 base at V and 4 bases at J, with 10 bases in the middle. Germline V gives CDR1 MDHEN, CDR2 SYDVKM. The DNA of the CDR3 is TGTGCCAGCAGTTTATTCGGGCGGGTCACTGAAGCTTTCTTT. This gives the protein CASSLFGRVTEAFF.

The chain couples TRBV7-2 to TRBJ1-2, with 7 positions matching TRBD1. The CDR3 runs 15 residues. The V gene end was trimmed by 3 bases and the J gene end by 4 bases; junction bases not matched to a gene: 8. Per germline, CDR1 SGHTA and CDR2 FQGNSA. The CDR3 is CASSFISGTVYGYTF. For the CDR3, the DNA is TGTGCCAGCAGCTTTATTTCCGGGACAGTCTATGGCTACACCTTC.

The rearrangement uses TRBV9 and TRBJ2-1; tentative D call: TRBD2 (6 bases). Per germline, CDR1 SGDLS and CDR2 YYNGEE. The CDR3 sequence is 13 residues long. Trimming removed 3 bases at V and 7 bases at J, with 11 bases between. CDR3 sequence: CASSDSRGNEQFF. CDR3 DNA: TGTGCCAGCAGCGACAGCCGGGGGAATGAGCAGTTCTTC.

The chain joins TRBV28 to TRBJ2-7; 11 bases are shared with TRBD2. From germline, CDR1 is MDHEN and CDR2 SYDVKM. The V gene end was trimmed by 5 bases and the J gene end by 7 bases; junction bases not matched to a gene: 7. The CDR3 has 14 amino acids. DNA for the CDR3: TGTGCCAGCAGTCTTAGCGGGAGGGTGAGTGAGCAGTACTTC. The encoded protein is CASSLSGRVSEQYF. The variable domain in full, completed from reference TRBV28 and TRBJ2-7, reads DVKVTQSSRYLVKRTGEKVFLECVQDMDHENMFWYRQDPGLGLRLIYFSYDVKMKEKGDIPEGYSVSREKKERFSLILESASTNQTSMYLCASSLSGRVSEQYFGPGTRLTVT.

The chain uses TRBV11-2 and TRBJ2-3, with 7 bases matching TRBD2. The CDR3 length is 15 residues. Trimming cost V 4 bases and J 4 bases; bases outside gene matches: 8. Germline CDR1 and CDR2: SGHAT and FQNNGV. CDR3 sequence reads: CASSYGLVAADTQYF. DNA of the CDR3: TGTGCCAGCAGCTACGGACTAGTTGCTGCAGATACGCAGTATTTT.

The count of this clonotype is one. The chain uses TRBV12-3 or TRBV12-4 and TRBJ2-6, with D possibly TRBD2 on 6 matching bases. The CDR3 runs 18 residues. The ends were cut back, 4 bases at V and 0 bases at J, with 16 bases in the middle. CDR3 nucleotide sequence: TGTGCCAGCAGTTCCCCAGCGGGTGTACTCTCTGGGGCCAACGTCCTGACTTTC. As protein: CASSSPAGVLSGANVLTF.

The chain has TRBV6-5 and TRBJ2-1, with 11 nucleotides matching TRBD1. This CDR3 comprises 15 residues. CDR1 is MNHEY, CDR2 SVGAGI, per germline. V shed 8 bases, J shed 8 bases, and the junction held 11 bases outside the gene matches. CDR3 region: CASRAVWTGGDEQFF. CDR3 in DNA: TGTGCCAGCCGAGCGGTATGGACAGGGGGCGATGAGCAGTTCTTC.

CDR3 loop: CASSLTGTSGSSYNEQFF. The CDR3 DNA reads as TGTGCCAGCAGCTTAACTGGGACTAGCGGGAGCTCCTACAATGAGCAGTTCTTC. V gene TRBV11-3 combines with J gene TRBJ2-1, with 14 bases aligning to TRBD2. The CDR3 is 18 residues long. The V gene's germline CDR1 is SGHNT and CDR2 YENEEA. V was pared by 2 bases and J by 0 bases, with 3 bases of the junction left unmatched.

This chain uses TRBV13 with TRBJ2-1; no definite D call. The CDR3 has 13 residues. V gave up 2 bases and J gave up 7 bases, with 9 bases separating them. CDR1 is PRHDT and CDR2 is FYEKMQ in the germline V gene (reference sequence). In nucleotides, the CDR3 is TGTGCCAGCAGCTTATTTACAGAGAATGAGCAGTTCTTC. This encodes CASSLFTENEQFF.

V is TRBV27 and J is TRBJ2-2; D is unresolved. CDR3 length equals 15 residues. Germline values: CDR1 MNHEY, CDR2 SMNVEV (reference sequence). V shed 4 bases and J shed 3 bases, with 12 bases lying between them. This CDR3 reads CASSSLVSHTGELFF. The DNA of the CDR3 is TGTGCCAGCAGTTCCCTCGTGTCGCACACCGGGGAGCTGTTTTTT.